This TCR beta chain was sequenced for a study of T cell changes during pregnancy in multiple sclerosis. Clones were read by immunoSEQ multiplex PCR, and TCRdb kept only the in-frame ones, dropping some. The table shows 35,000 to 45,000 clones, with roughly 90% occurring only once. Losses at the gene ends were 8 bases for V and 4 bases for J; bases not matched to a gene: 6. The CDR3 totals 14 residues. Germline values: CDR1 MDHEN, CDR2 SYDVKM. This clone was picked up one time. The sequence was obtained from a female donor in good health, enrolled as a control in a pregnancy study. Sequenced material: peripheral blood, taken in the second trimester of pregnancy. The rearrangement links TRBV28 to TRBJ1-2; TRBD1 aligns across 11 bases. CDR3 region: CASRTGGAGYGYTF. CDR3 bases: TGTGCCAGCCGGACAGGGGGCGCGGGCTATGGCTACACCTTC.